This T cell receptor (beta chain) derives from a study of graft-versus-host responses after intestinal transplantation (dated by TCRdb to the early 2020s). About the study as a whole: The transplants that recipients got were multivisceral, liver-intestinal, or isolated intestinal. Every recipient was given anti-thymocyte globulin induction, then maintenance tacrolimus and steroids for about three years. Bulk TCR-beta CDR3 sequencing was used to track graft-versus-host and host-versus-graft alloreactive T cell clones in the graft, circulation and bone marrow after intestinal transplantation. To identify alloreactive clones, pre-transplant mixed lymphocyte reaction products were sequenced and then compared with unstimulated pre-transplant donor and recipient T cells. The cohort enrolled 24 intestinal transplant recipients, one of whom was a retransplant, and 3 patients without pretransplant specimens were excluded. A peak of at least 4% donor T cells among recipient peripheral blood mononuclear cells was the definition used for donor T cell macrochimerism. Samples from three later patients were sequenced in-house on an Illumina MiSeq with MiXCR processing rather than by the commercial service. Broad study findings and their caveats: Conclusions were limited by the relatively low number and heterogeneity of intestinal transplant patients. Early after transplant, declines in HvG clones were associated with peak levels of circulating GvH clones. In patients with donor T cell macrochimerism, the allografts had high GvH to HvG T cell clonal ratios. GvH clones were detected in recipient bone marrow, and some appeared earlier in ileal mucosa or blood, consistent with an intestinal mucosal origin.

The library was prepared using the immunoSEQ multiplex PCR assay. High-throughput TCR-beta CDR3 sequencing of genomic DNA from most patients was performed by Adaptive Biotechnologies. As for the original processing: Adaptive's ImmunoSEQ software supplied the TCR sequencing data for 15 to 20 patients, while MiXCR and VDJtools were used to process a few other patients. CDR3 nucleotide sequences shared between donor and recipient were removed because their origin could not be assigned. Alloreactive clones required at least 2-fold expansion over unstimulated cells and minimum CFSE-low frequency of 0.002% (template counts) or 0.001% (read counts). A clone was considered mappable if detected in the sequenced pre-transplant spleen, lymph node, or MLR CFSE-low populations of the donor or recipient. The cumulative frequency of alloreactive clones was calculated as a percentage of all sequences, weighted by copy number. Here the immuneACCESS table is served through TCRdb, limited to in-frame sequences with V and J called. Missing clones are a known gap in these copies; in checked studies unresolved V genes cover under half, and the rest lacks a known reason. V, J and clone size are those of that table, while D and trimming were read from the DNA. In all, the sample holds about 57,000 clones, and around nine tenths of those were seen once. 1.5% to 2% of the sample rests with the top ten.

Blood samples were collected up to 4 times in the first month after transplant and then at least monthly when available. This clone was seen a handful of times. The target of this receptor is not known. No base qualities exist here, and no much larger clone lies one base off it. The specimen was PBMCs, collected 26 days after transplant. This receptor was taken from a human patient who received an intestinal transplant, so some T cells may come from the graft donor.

The nucleotide sequence is TGTGCCAGCAGTTATGGGGAGGTGAACGAGCAGTACGTC. This sequence encodes CASSYGEVNEQYV. This chain joins TRBV6-6 to TRBJ2-7; possibly the D gene is TRBD2, per 6 matching bases. There are 13 amino acids in the CDR3, from cysteine to valine inclusive. Here the CDR3 DNA is all that survives: 39 bases in frame from base 1. Via the germline V gene (reference sequence), CDR1 is MNHNY and CDR2 SVGAGI. The junction shows trimming of 3 bases on V and 5 bases on J, plus 11 bases between the germline ends.